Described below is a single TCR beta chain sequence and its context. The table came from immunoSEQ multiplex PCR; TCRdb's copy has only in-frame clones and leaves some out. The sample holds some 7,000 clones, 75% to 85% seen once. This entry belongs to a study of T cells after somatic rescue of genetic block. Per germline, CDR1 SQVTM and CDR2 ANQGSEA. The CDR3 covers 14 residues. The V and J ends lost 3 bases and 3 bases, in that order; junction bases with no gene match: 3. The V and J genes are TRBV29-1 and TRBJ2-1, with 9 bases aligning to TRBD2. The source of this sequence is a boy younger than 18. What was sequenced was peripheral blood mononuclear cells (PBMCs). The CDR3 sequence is CSVDASGVYNEQFF. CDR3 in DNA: TGCAGCGTTGACGCTAGCGGGGTCTACAATGAGCAGTTCTTC.